The TCR beta chain described here comes from a study of blood T cell repertoires in COVID-19. Study-wide background: COVID-19 samples collected from the United States, Italy and Spain covered acute and convalescent phases. In each case, the material was cDNA or gDNA derived from T cells, B-cell-depleted T cells, or PBMCs.

Study processing details: Cell counts per sample came from amplifying reference gene primers. Here immunoSEQ multiplex PCR was the method, and the copy in TCRdb shows in-frame clones only, minus some. V and J calls and clone size are as listed in that table; D and trimming were resolved from the DNA. This sample has more than 80,000 clones, with about two thirds found just once. The CDR3 loop spans 14 amino acids. Germline CDR1 reads SQVTM; CDR2 reads ANQGSEA. J was trimmed by 4 bases and V by 7 bases; bases with no gene match: 11. V is TRBV29-1 and J is TRBJ1-2; 8 bases fit TRBD1. The sequenced sample consisted of peripheral blood. The sequence was obtained from a human donor with acute or convalescent COVID-19. The donor label of this sample is uncertain. CDR3 DNA: TGCAGCGCTATGCGCCTGGGGACAGGCTATGGCTACACCTTC. It is translated as CSAMRLGTGYGYTF.